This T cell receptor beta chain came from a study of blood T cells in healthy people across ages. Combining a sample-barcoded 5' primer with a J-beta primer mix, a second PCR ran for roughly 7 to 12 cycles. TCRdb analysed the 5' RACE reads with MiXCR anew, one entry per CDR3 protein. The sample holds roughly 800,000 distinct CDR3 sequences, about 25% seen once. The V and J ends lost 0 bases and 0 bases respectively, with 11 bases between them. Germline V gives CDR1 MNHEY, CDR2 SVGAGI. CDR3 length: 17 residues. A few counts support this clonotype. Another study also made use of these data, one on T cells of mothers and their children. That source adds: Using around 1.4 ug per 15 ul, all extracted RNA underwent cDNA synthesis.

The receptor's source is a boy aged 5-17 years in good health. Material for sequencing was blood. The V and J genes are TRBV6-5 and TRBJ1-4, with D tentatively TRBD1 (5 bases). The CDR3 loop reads CASSYSTALPTNEKLFF. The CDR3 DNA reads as TGTGCCAGCAGTTACTCGACAGCGCTTCCAACTAATGAAAAACTGTTTTTT.